This entry is about one T cell receptor (beta chain). In the study's own analysis: Cell counts per sample came from amplifying reference gene primers. Using immunoSEQ multiplex PCR, the repertoire was profiled, and TCRdb retains in-frame clones only, with some absent. V and J calls and clone size come straight from that table; D and trimming were deduced from the DNA. This sample has some 300,000 clones, with roughly 80% found just once. This entry comes from a study of blood T cell repertoires in COVID-19. The overall study: COVID-19 samples from acute and convalescent phases originated in the United States, Italy and Spain. PBMCs, B-cell-depleted T cells, or T cells were the source of the cDNA or gDNA that made up the material.

Sequencing was carried out using peripheral blood. The clonotype comes from a woman aged 50 to 60 with active or convalescent COVID-19.

CDR3 protein: CASSHRGGYEQGISQPQHF. CDR3 nucleotides: TGTGCCAGCTCCCACAGGGGGGGATACGAACAGGGGATCAGTCAGCCCCAGCATTTT. The chain recombines TRBV18 with TRBJ1-5; 8 nucleotides agree with TRBD1. CDR3 length: 19 amino acids. V dropped 6 bases and J dropped 6; count of bases not matched to a gene: 22. The germline gives CDR1 KGHSH, CDR2 LQKENI.